One sample yielded the 25 T cell receptor beta chains listed below, sequenced in a study of blood T cell repertoires in COVID-19. Sequencing was performed with immunoSEQ multiplex PCR; in TCRdb, only in-frame clones are kept and a portion is missing. There are under 350,000 clones in the sample; roughly 90% occur only once, and around 2.1% lies in the top ten. The sequenced sample was peripheral blood. The source is a man between 45 and 60 years old with acute or convalescent COVID-19.

V gene TRBV6-6 combines with J gene TRBJ1-4, with 10 bases fitting TRBD1. Germline V gene lookup returns CDR1 MNHNY and CDR2 SVGAGI (reference sequence). The J segment lost 6 bases and the V segment lost 2 bases, leaving 3 bases of the junction unmatched. The CDR3 spans 15 residues. The CDR3 region has the DNA TGTGCCAGCAGTTACCCGGACAGGGGGTATGAAAAACTGTTTTTT. This encodes CASSYPDRGYEKLFF.

The V gene is TRBV7-9, the J gene TRBJ1-1; a weak D match, TRBD1 (6 bases). Germline CDR1 SEHNR, CDR2 FQNEAQ (reference sequence). V shed 8 bases and J shed 2 bases, with 9 bases lying between them. The CDR3 has 12 amino acids. The CDR3 spells CASGTTNTEAFF. Written as DNA, the CDR3 is TGTGCCAGCGGGACAACAAACACTGAAGCTTTCTTT.

V gene TRBV23-1 combines with J gene TRBJ1-5; 9 positions agree with TRBD1. TRBV23-1 is flagged as an ORF with uncertain function. The length of the CDR3 is 16 residues. With 3 bases clipped from V and 6 bases from J, the junction kept 9 bases outside the gene matches. The CDR3 DNA sequence: TGCGCCAGCAGTCACTTAAACAGGGGGCTGGGTCAGCCCCAGCATTTT. It specifies CASSHLNRGLGQPQHF.

V gene TRBV7-8 combines with J gene TRBJ2-1, with 10 nucleotides matching TRBD2. This CDR3 is 18 amino acids long. Germline trimming cut 5 bases from V and 1 base from J; bases unmatched to any gene: 11. Germline-derived CDR1 and CDR2 are SGHVS and FQNEAQ. CDR3 nucleotides: TGTGCCAGCAGCCCAGCGCTAGCGGGGGCCAAATCCTACAATGAGCAGTTCTTC. Its translation is CASSPALAGAKSYNEQFF.

The genes are TRBV2 and TRBJ1-5; TRBD1 aligns across 7 bases. The CDR3 is 12 amino acids. V was clipped by 5 bases and J by 9 bases; unmatched bases: 4. In germline, CDR1 is SNHLY, CDR2 FYNNEI. The CDR3 here is CASSRAGGPQHF. The CDR3 DNA is TGTGCCAGCAGTCGGGCAGGGGGGCCCCAGCATTTT.

The chain employs TRBV5-1 and TRBJ1-1; 9 nucleotides agree with TRBD1. Germline V gene lookup returns CDR1 SGHRS and CDR2 YFSETQ. The CDR3 is 15 amino acids. V shed 0 bases, J shed 3 bases, and the junction held 3 bases outside the gene matches. The chain's CDR3 is CASSLGGTGHTEAFF. In nucleotides, the CDR3 is TGCGCCAGCAGCTTGGGCGGGACAGGGCACACTGAAGCTTTCTTT.

V usage is TRBV6-5 and J usage is TRBJ1-2, with 9 bases identical to TRBD1. The CDR3 is 14 amino acids. V gave up 4 bases and J gave up 4 bases; unmatched junction bases: 4. The germline V gene has CDR1 MNHEY and CDR2 SVGAGI. This CDR3 is CASSSGQGSYGYTF. For the CDR3, the DNA is TGTGCCAGCAGTTCCGGACAGGGGTCCTATGGCTACACCTTC.

This clone was seen a single time. This chain uses TRBV7-6 with TRBJ2-2; possible D gene TRBD2, 5 bases. Trimming shortened V by 1 base and J by 6 bases, and 12 bases separated the two germline ends. Per the germline V gene, CDR1 is SGHVS and CDR2 is FNYEAQ. The CDR3 extends over 15 amino acids. The CDR3 is CASSLGPSPAGELFF. CDR3 DNA sequence: TGTGCCAGCAGCTTAGGTCCTAGCCCGGCCGGGGAGCTGTTTTTT. Full variable domain (rest looked up from reference TRBV7-6 and TRBJ2-2): GAGVSQSPRYKVTKRGQDVALRCDPISGHVSLYWYRQALGQGPEFLTYFNYEAQQDKSGLPNDRFSAERPEGSISTLTIQRTEQRDSAMYRCASSLGPSPAGELFFGEGSRLTVL.

This chain links TRBV5-4 with TRBJ2-5; TRBD2 agrees at 12 bases. The J segment lost 4 bases and the V segment lost 4 bases, leaving 11 bases of the junction unmatched. This CDR3 region has 17 residues. CDR1 and CDR2 from the germline V gene are SGHNT and YYREEE (reference sequence). The CDR3 nucleotides are TGTGCCAGCAGCCCGGCCCTAGCGGGGGGGGTTGGAGAGACCCAGTACTTC. It encodes CASSPALAGGVGETQYF.

This chain uses TRBV11-2 with TRBJ1-1, with 9 bases lining up with TRBD1. This CDR3 is 13 amino acids long. V was pared by 5 bases and J by 5 bases, with 3 bases of the junction left unmatched. Germline CDR1 reads SGHAT; CDR2 reads FQNNGV. CDR3 region: CASSADRGTEAFF. CDR3 coding DNA: TGTGCCAGCAGCGCGGACAGGGGTACTGAAGCTTTCTTT.

The J gene is TRBJ2-7, the V gene TRBV3-1 (or the pseudogene TRBV3-2); maybe TRBD1 (5 bases). With 4 bases removed from V and 4 bases from J, the gap between germline ends came to 14 bases. Germline CDR1 and CDR2: LGHDT and YNNKEL (reference sequence). This CDR3 comprises 14 residues. The chain's CDR3 is CASSPVARVYEQYF. In nucleotides, the CDR3 is TGTGCCAGCAGCCCGGTGGCCAGGGTGTACGAGCAGTACTTC.

V is TRBV5-1 and J is TRBJ1-2; TRBD1 agrees at 7 bases. The CDR3 has 14 residues. Germline trimming cut 0 bases from V and 5 bases from J; bases unmatched to any gene: 4. Germline V gene data show CDR1 as SGHRS and CDR2 as YFSETQ. CDR3 loop: CASSLDTGVYGYTF. The CDR3 DNA reads TGCGCCAGCAGCTTGGACACAGGGGTTTATGGCTACACCTTC.

V gene TRBV5-5 combines with J gene TRBJ2-5; 9 bases align to TRBD2. This CDR3 has 16 residues. CDR1 SGHKS and CDR2 YYEKEE come from the germline V gene (reference sequence). J lost 2 bases, V lost 0 bases, and 5 bases had no gene match. The CDR3 loop is CASSLVSGGPQETQYF. The CDR3 nucleotides read TGTGCCAGCAGCTTGGTCAGCGGGGGGCCACAAGAGACCCAGTACTTC.

This chain links TRBV18 with TRBJ2-3, with 9 bases aligning to TRBD2. The trim removed 3 bases at V and 3 bases at J, leaving 4 bases unmatched. Germline loops: CDR1 KGHSH, CDR2 LQKENI. The CDR3 is made up of 15 amino acids. CDR3 in DNA: TGTGCCAGCTCACCTGCGGGGGGGCGAACAGATACGCAGTATTTT. It yields the protein CASSPAGGRTDTQYF.

This rearrangement joins TRBV2 to TRBJ1-2; 12 bases line up with TRBD1. This CDR3 comprises 15 residues. The V and J ends lost 6 bases and 4 bases, in that order; junction bases with no gene match: 6. From germline, CDR1 is SNHLY and CDR2 FYNNEI. Here the CDR3 reads CASRGQGAVRYGYTF. In nucleotides, the CDR3 is TGTGCCAGCAGGGGACAGGGGGCGGTGCGCTATGGCTACACCTTC.

With respect to this clone: A junction end diverges from the germline sequence, so it may reflect a read error. The rearrangement links TRBV30 to TRBJ2-1; no reliable D call. The CDR3 totals 11 residues. The germline gives CDR1 GTSNPN, CDR2 SVGIG (reference sequence). DNA of the CDR3: TGTACCTGGAGTGCTTACAATGAGCAGTTCTTC. Amino acid sequence: CTWSAYNEQFF.

This chain connects TRBV7-3 to TRBJ2-7, with a tentative D call TRBD2 (7 bases). Germline-derived CDR1 and CDR2 are SGHTA and FQGTGA. V gave up 3 bases and J gave up 0 bases, with 12 bases separating them. CDR3 length equals 15 residues. The CDR3 bases are TGTGCCAGCAGCTTTCAGGCGGGGGCCTCCTACGAGCAGTACTTC. Translating it yields CASSFQAGASYEQYF. The whole variable domain, remainder taken from reference TRBV7-3 and TRBJ2-7, is GAGVSQTPSNKVTEKGKYVELRCDPISGHTALYWYRQSLGQGPEFLIYFQGTGAADDSGLPNDRFFAVRPEGSVSTLKIQRTERGDSAVYLCASSFQAGASYEQYFGPGTRLTVT.

This chain links TRBV6-2 or TRBV6-3 with TRBJ1-4, with D perhaps matching TRBD1 (6 bases). The germline gives CDR1 MNHEY, CDR2 SVGEGT. Trimming cost V 0 bases and J 7 bases, with 15 bases left between them. The CDR3 consists of 16 residues. The CDR3 bases are TGTGCCAGCAGTTACTCAGGGACAAGCCGATTTGAAAAACTGTTTTTT. Its protein is CASSYSGTSRFEKLFF.

The chain joins TRBV29-1 to TRBJ1-1; perhaps TRBD1 as D (5 bases). Trimming pared 7 bases from V and 4 bases from J, leaving 16 bases between. Germline CDR1 SQVTM, CDR2 ANQGSEA. This CDR3 spans 13 amino acids. DNA for the CDR3: TGCAGCGCGCTCAGGGTGGAGGGCACTGAAGCTTTCTTT. Protein sequence: CSALRVEGTEAFF.

The J gene is TRBJ1-3, the V gene TRBV7-8; tentative D call: TRBD1 (5 bases). There are 18 residues in the CDR3. Per germline, CDR1 SGHVS and CDR2 FQNEAQ. V lost 2 bases and J 3 bases, leaving 20 bases between the germline ends. CDR3 residues: CASSLSYSLGTLGNTIYF. The DNA of the CDR3 is TGTGCCAGCAGCTTAAGCTATAGCCTGGGGACTCTTGGAAACACCATATATTTT.

V and J are TRBV9 and TRBJ1-6; 8 nucleotides line up with TRBD1. Germline values: CDR1 SGDLS, CDR2 YYNGEE. This CDR3 is 15 amino acids long. Trimming removed 3 bases from V and 8 bases from J; junction bases left unmatched: 7. In DNA form, the CDR3 reads TGTGCCAGCAGCGCCGCCGGGACAGGTTATTCACCCCTCCACTTT. Protein product: CASSAAGTGYSPLHF.

The chain has TRBV7-2 and TRBJ1-2; no clear D gene. Germline values: CDR1 SGHTA, CDR2 FQGNSA. The CDR3 sequence is 13 residues long. V was cut by 5 bases and J by 7 bases, with 14 bases left in between. CDR3 nucleotides: TGTGCCAGCAGCCTGACTGGTCCCCTTGGCTACACCTTC. It specifies CASSLTGPLGYTF.

CDR3 nucleotide sequence: TGTGCCAGCAGTTCTAACTCCATGGGTGCCGGGGCAGATACGCAGTATTTT. It yields the protein CASSSNSMGAGADTQYF. The V gene is TRBV6-2 or TRBV6-3, the J gene TRBJ2-3; tentatively, D is TRBD2 (5 bases). Germline assignment: CDR1 MNHEY and CDR2 SVGEGT. V was trimmed by 4 bases and J by 4 bases, leaving 21 bases between them. The length of the CDR3 is 17 residues.

V usage is TRBV3-1 (or the pseudogene TRBV3-2) and J usage is TRBJ1-1; D unresolved. This CDR3 has 13 residues. From germline, CDR1 is LGHDT and CDR2 YNNKEL (reference sequence). V lost 2 bases and J lost 1, with 5 bases in between. The CDR3 coding sequence is TGTGCCAGCAGCCAATCCGGGAACACTGAAGCTTTCTTT. Protein sequence: CASSQSGNTEAFF.

CDR3 amino acids: CASSLGPQKEAFF. The CDR3 DNA sequence: TGTGCCAGCAGCTTAGGCCCTCAGAAGGAAGCTTTCTTT. This chain uses TRBV7-6 with TRBJ1-1; D unclear. The CDR3 runs 13 residues. With 1 base removed from V and 8 bases from J, the gap between germline ends came to 11 bases. CDR1 is SGHVS, CDR2 FNYEAQ, per germline.